These 18 T cell receptor beta chains were sequenced from one sample in a study of blood T cells in healthy people across ages. Sample-barcoded 5' priming and a J-beta primer mix drove a second PCR of roughly 7 to 11 cycles. TCRdb ran MiXCR on the 5' RACE reads and lists one entry per CDR3 protein. The profile shows about 1 million distinct CDR3 sequences, around 45% of them singletons. The sequencing input was blood. The receptors come from a woman between 55 and 75 years old in good health.

CDR3 sequence: CASSKVPRLANEQYF. CDR3 nucleotides: TGTGCCAGCAGCAAAGTCCCACGACTAGCTAACGAGCAGTACTTC. The chain couples TRBV21-1 to TRBJ2-7; TRBD2, as called in the table, went unchecked against the DNA. TRBV21-1 is a pseudogene. The CDR3 has 15 amino acids.

This clonotype occurred many times. J is TRBJ1-5 and V is TRBV7-9, with unresolved D. With 3 bases removed from V and 4 bases from J, the gap between germline ends came to 4 bases. The CDR3 spans 12 residues. Germline V gene data show CDR1 as SEHNR and CDR2 as FQNEAQ (reference sequence). CDR3 bases: TGTGCCAGCAGCTTGGGGAATCAGCCCCAGCATTTT. Amino acids: CASSLGNQPQHF.

The chain joins TRBV20-1 to TRBJ2-1, with TRBD1 identical over 8 bases. J lost 5 bases, V lost 6 bases, and 12 bases had no gene match. The germline V gene has CDR1 DFQATT and CDR2 SNEGSKA (reference sequence). This CDR3 spans 15 amino acids. CDR3 region: CSAIHGTGFNNEQFF. The CDR3 DNA sequence: TGCAGTGCCATTCACGGGACAGGTTTCAACAATGAGCAGTTCTTC.

Remarks on this clonotype: The junction departs from the called germline gene at one end, perhaps through a read error. V is TRBV12-3 or TRBV12-4 and J is TRBJ2-3, with TRBD1 matching 7 bases. CDR3 length: 15 amino acids. This CDR3 reads CASSSTTGVPDTQYF. CDR3 coding DNA: TGTGCCAGCAGTTCAACAACAGGGGTCCCAGATACGCAATATTTT.

This clonotype showed up many times. The chain is built from TRBV12-3 or TRBV12-4 and TRBJ2-3; TRBD2 is a possible D gene (6 bases). The CDR3 is 14 amino acids. The germline V and J ends were trimmed by 6 bases and 0 bases, with 10 bases remaining between them. In DNA, the CDR3 is TGTGCCAGCAGCTTAAGCGGGAGCACAGATACGCAGTATTTT. It codes for CASSLSGSTDTQYF.

The chain recombines TRBV20-1 with TRBJ1-2; D is ambiguous. The CDR3 runs to 13 residues. V was cut by 1 base and J by 0 bases, with 6 bases left in between. Looked up from germline, CDR1 is DFQATT and CDR2 is SNEGSKA (reference sequence). The chain's CDR3 is CSARGVTNYGYTF. CDR3 sequence (DNA): TGCAGTGCTAGAGGGGTAACTAACTATGGCTACACCTTC.

The chain links TRBV11-2 to TRBJ2-4, with D perhaps matching TRBD2 (6 bases). V lost 2 bases and J lost 15, with 44 bases in between. The germline V gene encodes CDR1 SGHAT and CDR2 FQNNGV. The CDR3 loop spans 22 amino acids. CDR3 sequence reads: CASSLLTRGDSLVTMSPWRRYF. The CDR3 nucleotides read TGTGCCAGCAGCTTACTGACTCGCGGGGACTCCCTCGTCACAATGAGCCCATGGAGGCGGTACTTC.

Only a few counts were recorded for this clonotype. The chain combines TRBV25-1 with TRBJ2-3, with D maybe TRBD1 (5 bases). V was shortened by 1 base and J by 3 bases, with 8 bases between the two germline ends. The germline gives CDR1 MGHDK, CDR2 SYGVNS. The CDR3 consists of 14 residues. CDR3 nucleotide sequence: TGTGCCAGCAGTGAATCAGGGTGGACAGATACGCAGTATTTT. Amino acid sequence: CASSESGWTDTQYF.

In this sample, this clonotype turned up a few times. J is TRBJ2-7 and V is TRBV27, with 12 positions matching TRBD1. The CDR3 has 13 residues. The germline V gene has CDR1 MNHEY and CDR2 SMNVEV (reference sequence). V shed 7 bases, J shed 11 bases, and the junction held 9 bases outside the gene matches. This chain's CDR3 is CASTGGQGAIKYF. The CDR3 DNA reads TGTGCCAGCACCGGGGGACAGGGGGCGATCAAGTACTTC.

This sequence joins TRBV4-1 and TRBJ2-3, with TRBD2 as a possible D gene (6 bases). Germline assignment: CDR1 MGHRA and CDR2 YSYEKL. The CDR3 loop spans 17 amino acids. The germline V and J ends were trimmed by 1 base and 2 bases, with 16 bases remaining between them. The CDR3 sequence: CASSQGVGSGNTDTQYF. CDR3 DNA sequence: TGCGCCAGCAGCCAAGGCGTCGGGAGTGGTAACACAGATACGCAGTATTTT.

In its sample, this clonotype was seen a few times. The chain carries TRBV6-2 or TRBV6-3 and TRBJ2-1, with 7 bases identical to TRBD2. The J call could be wrong; TRBJ2-7 is a better fit for the DNA end. Germline V gives CDR1 MNHEY, CDR2 SVGEGT. The CDR3 spans 14 residues. The CDR3 protein is CASTERGSYNEQYF. CDR3 coding DNA: TGTGCCAGCACTGAGCGGGGCTCCTACAATGAGCAGTACTTC.

This chain joins TRBV14 and TRBJ2-1, with 10 bases fitting TRBD1. The V and J ends lost 0 bases and 7 bases, in that order; junction bases with no gene match: 9. The CDR3 runs 17 residues. Germline loops: CDR1 SGHDN, CDR2 FVKESK. In nucleotides, the CDR3 is TGTGCCAGCAGCCAAGATCTGGGGACAGGGGCCCTAAATGAGCAGTTCTTC. Protein sequence: CASSQDLGTGALNEQFF.

The rearrangement links TRBV7-9 to TRBJ1-2; D not certain. Germline loops: CDR1 SEHNR, CDR2 FQNEAQ (reference sequence). The V and J ends lost 8 bases and 6 bases respectively, with 10 bases between them. This CDR3 contains 11 residues. The CDR3 sequence is CASSGGHGYTF. The CDR3 DNA sequence: TGTGCCAGCTCAGGAGGGCATGGCTACACCTTC. The full variable domain, in which reference TRBV7-9 and TRBJ1-2 provide the parts outside the CDR3, is DTGVSQNPRHKITKRGQNVTFRCDPISEHNRLYWYRQTLGQGPEFLTYFQNEAQLEKSRLLSDRFSAERPKGSFSTLEIQRTEQGDSAMYLCASSGGHGYTFGSGTRLTVV.

This sequence joins TRBV7-9 and TRBJ1-1; no firm D call. The CDR3 extends over 13 amino acids. V gave up 5 bases and J gave up 3 bases, with 10 bases separating them. Germline V gene lookup returns CDR1 SEHNR and CDR2 FQNEAQ (reference sequence). In nucleotides, the CDR3 is TGTGCCAGCAGCGGGAATACGTACACTGAAGCTTTCTTT. It yields the protein CASSGNTYTEAFF. Full variable domain (outside the CDR3, taken from reference TRBV7-9 and TRBJ1-1): DTGVSQNPRHKITKRGQNVTFRCDPISEHNRLYWYRQTLGQGPEFLTYFQNEAQLEKSRLLSDRFSAERPKGSFSTLEIQRTEQGDSAMYLCASSGNTYTEAFFGQGTRLTVV.

The CDR3 DNA follows: TGCGCCAGCAGCCCGGGGAGGGGACGGACTGAAGCTTTCTTT. Translating it yields CASSPGRGRTEAFF. The chain has TRBV4-1 and TRBJ1-1, with D tentatively TRBD1 (5 bases). Per the germline V gene, CDR1 is MGHRA and CDR2 is YSYEKL. The CDR3 contains 14 residues. Trimming removed 4 bases at V and 5 bases at J, with 14 bases between.

This sequence joins TRBV14 and TRBJ1-2; perhaps TRBD1 as D (6 bases). Trimming removed 0 bases from V and 2 bases from J, with 13 bases in between. There are 16 residues in the CDR3. Germline V gives CDR1 SGHDN, CDR2 FVKESK. CDR3 sequence reads: CASSQDLRQGNYGYTF. The CDR3 DNA is TGTGCCAGCAGCCAAGATCTACGGCAGGGGAACTATGGCTACACCTTC.

The CDR3 sequence is CSAGDPRETQYF. In DNA form, the CDR3 reads TGCAGTGCTGGGGACCCGAGGGAGACCCAGTACTTC. J is TRBJ2-5 and V is TRBV20-1, with D perhaps assigned TRBD1 or TRBD2 (5 bases each). The germline gives CDR1 DFQATT, CDR2 SNEGSKA (reference sequence). V was trimmed by 5 bases and J by 5 bases, leaving 12 bases between them. This CDR3 has 12 amino acids.

V usage is TRBV19 and J usage is TRBJ2-1; 13 nucleotides align to TRBD2. Germline values: CDR1 LNHDA, CDR2 SQIVND (reference sequence). The V gene end was trimmed by 9 bases and the J gene end by 0 bases; junction bases not matched to a gene: 8. The CDR3 sequence is 17 residues long. The CDR3 spells CARAGTSGTDSYNEQFF. CDR3 DNA sequence: TGTGCCAGGGCCGGGACTAGCGGGACCGACTCCTACAATGAGCAGTTCTTC.